This entry describes one T cell receptor beta chain. Its target is not known. These data originate in a study of CD8+ T cells in alopecia areata. The wider study: Patients received oral tofacitinib, 5 to 10 mg twice daily, for moderate-to-severe alopecia areata. Study-wide findings and caveats: As there was one nonresponder, how baseline CD8+ expansion relates to response remains uncertain. Many expanded lesional clones remained in scalp and blood on tofacitinib.

From germline, CDR1 is SGDLS and CDR2 YYNGEE. The V and J ends lost 4 bases and 6 bases respectively, with 12 bases between them. The CDR3 consists of 13 residues. Isolated RNA was reverse transcribed into cDNA used as the sequencing template. Profiled with immunoSEQ multiplex PCR; TCRdb holds only in-frame clones, not every one. The top ten hold over 1% of the sample, which has approximately 210,000 clones, approximately 70% seen once. Noted treatment: oral pan-JAK inhibitor, 5-10 mg twice daily. Both CD4+ and CD8+ T cells were separated by sorting PBMCs. This TCR was sampled from a human donor with alopecia areata. V gene TRBV9 combines with J gene TRBJ2-3; D remains unclear. The sequences come from CD4+ T cells sorted from blood, collected around week 44, from a patient treated with tofacitinib. Here the CDR3 DNA reads TGTGCCAGCAGCTCAGTGGGCTTGGATACGCAGTATTTT. Protein product: CASSSVGLDTQYF. Drawing the rest from reference TRBV9 and TRBJ2-3, the complete variable domain is DSGVTQTPKHLITATGQRVTLRCSPRSGDLSVYWYQQSLDQGLQFLIQYYNGEERAKGNILERFSAQQFPDLHSELNLSSLELGDSALYFCASSSVGLDTQYFGPGTRLTVL.